This entry lists 8 T cell receptor beta chains sequenced from one sample in a study of T cells in Graves' hyperthyroidism and ophthalmopathy. There were TCR beta CDR3 regions amplified from RNA transcripts. TCR CDR3 underwent first-round RT-PCR with the HTBI primer set. TCRdb independently ran MiXCR on the multiplex PCR reads; one entry per CDR3 protein. The sample gives hundreds of thousands of distinct CDR3 sequences, around 15% of which show up once; more than 8.5% is in the top ten. The material sequenced was blood. The receptors originated from a woman between 18 and 29 years old with Graves' hyperthyroidism.

The rearrangement links TRBV7-9 to TRBJ1-3; D is uncertain. The germline CDR1 and CDR2 sequences are SEHNR and FQNEAQ (reference sequence). V dropped 8 bases and J dropped 0 bases, with 5 bases sitting between them. The CDR3 consists of 12 residues. This CDR3 is CASALSGNTIYF. The DNA of the CDR3 is TGTGCCAGCGCGCTCTCTGGAAACACCATATATTTT.

This clonotype was seen ten or more times. This chain joins TRBV28 and TRBJ2-7; 7 bases match TRBD1. The CDR3 contains 14 residues. CDR1 and CDR2 (germline): MDHEN, SYDVKM. V shed 6 bases and J 0 bases; nucleotides not matched to a gene: 5. CDR3 in DNA: TGTGCCAGCAGCAGACAGGGAAGCTCCTACGAGCAGTACTTC. Translated, it gives CASSRQGSSYEQYF.

This clonotype appeared a few times. This rearrangement joins TRBV7-9 to TRBJ1-1, with 9 nucleotides matching TRBD1. The CDR3 contains 15 residues. Trimming took 4 bases from V and 5 from J; bases not matched to a gene: 8. CDR1 is SEHNR and CDR2 is FQNEAQ in the germline V gene (reference sequence). CDR3 protein: CASSSPGTGRTEAFF. CDR3 in DNA: TGTGCCAGCAGCTCCCCCGGGACAGGGAGAACTGAAGCTTTCTTT.

This chain joins TRBV4-1 and TRBJ1-5; the match to TRBD1 covers 9 bases. CDR3 length: 16 residues. After removal of 2 bases from V and 0 bases from J, the junction contained 2 bases not matched to a gene. CDR1 and CDR2 from the germline V gene are MGHRA and YSYEKL. CDR3 nucleotide sequence: TGCGCCAGCAGCCAAACACAGGGGGCTAGCAATCAGCCCCAGCATTTT. It translates to CASSQTQGASNQPQHF.

This clonotype turned up a few times. J is TRBJ2-2 and V is TRBV19; a possible D gene is TRBD1 (6 bases). The ends were cut back, 1 base at V and 4 bases at J, with 13 bases in the middle. The CDR3 has 16 residues. Germline-derived CDR1 and CDR2 are LNHDA and SQIVND (reference sequence). The CDR3 nucleotides read TGTGCCAGTAGTATAGGCTTACAGGGTGCCACCGGGGAGCTGTTTTTT. It encodes CASSIGLQGATGELFF. Drawing the rest from reference TRBV19 and TRBJ2-2, the complete variable domain is DGGITQSPKYLFRKEGQNVTLSCEQNLNHDAMYWYRQDPGQGLRLIYYSQIVNDFQKGDIAEGYSVSREKKESFPLTVTSAQKNPTAFYLCASSIGLQGATGELFFGEGSRLTVL.

This clonotype has ten or more counts. The genes are TRBV6-1 and TRBJ2-1, with 13 bases that match TRBD2. The V segment lost 6 bases and the J segment 0 bases; nucleotides outside the gene matches: 11. This CDR3 spans 19 amino acids. Germline V gene data show CDR1 as MNHNS and CDR2 as SASEGT. The CDR3 nucleotides are TGTGCCAGCAGCTCCCTGGGACTAGCGGGAACCAGCTCCTACAATGAGCAGTTCTTC. Its translation: CASSSLGLAGTSSYNEQFF.

V is TRBV20-1 and J is TRBJ1-3, with D possibly TRBD1 on 5 matching bases. Germline loops: CDR1 DFQATT, CDR2 SNEGSKA (reference sequence). The CDR3 contains 14 residues. Trimming stripped 3 bases from V and 3 bases from J, with 12 bases between. The chain's CDR3 is CSARRSDSGNTIYF. In DNA form, the CDR3 reads TGCAGTGCTAGGCGAAGTGACAGTGGAAACACCATATATTTT.

The CDR3 loop is CASSLLPGQGNTIYF. Here the CDR3 DNA reads TGTGCCAGCAGCCTACTCCCGGGACAGGGAAACACCATATATTTT. The rearrangement joins TRBV28 to TRBJ1-3; 7 bases map to TRBD1. Unmatched junction bases numbered 9, after V lost 6 bases and J lost 4 bases. Per the germline V gene, CDR1 is MDHEN and CDR2 is SYDVKM. The CDR3 loop spans 15 amino acids.